Following are 16 T cell receptor beta chains from one sample sequenced in a study of CD8+ T cells in alopecia areata. Extracted RNA was reverse transcribed into cDNA, the sequencing template. Using immunoSEQ multiplex PCR, the repertoire was profiled, and TCRdb retains in-frame clones only, with some absent. Of 110,000 or so clones in the sample, approximately 61% were seen once. Sequencing used NKG2D-low CD8+ T cells sorted from blood. Receptors originate from a human donor with alopecia areata.

The genes are TRBV27 and TRBJ2-7, with TRBD2 matching 13 bases. The CDR3 sequence is 13 residues long. V shed 8 bases and J 4 bases; nucleotides not matched to a gene: 2. Germline loops: CDR1 MNHEY, CDR2 SMNVEV (reference sequence). CDR3 in amino acids: CASSGLAGYEQYF. CDR3 nucleotide sequence: TGTGCCAGCTCGGGACTAGCGGGGTACGAGCAGTACTTC.

The CDR3 reads CASSALGRFTDTQYF. Here the CDR3 DNA reads TGCGCCAGCAGCGCCCTGGGACGGTTCACAGATACGCAGTATTTT. This sequence joins TRBV5-1 and TRBJ2-3, with D perhaps TRBD1 or TRBD2 (5 bases each). The V end lost 4 bases, the J end lost 2 bases, and 14 bases lay between the germline ends. The CDR3 has 15 residues. Germline V CDR1 and CDR2: SGHRS, YFSETQ.

This chain uses TRBV15 with TRBJ2-7; D is uncertain. The length of the CDR3 is 11 residues. V was pared by 0 bases and J by 6 bases, with 3 bases between. From germline, CDR1 is LNHNV and CDR2 YYDKDF (reference sequence). The CDR3 protein is CATSRDLEQYF. The DNA for the CDR3 is TGTGCCACCAGCAGAGATCTCGAGCAGTACTTC.

The genes are TRBV19 and TRBJ1-1; the D gene is possibly TRBD1 (6 bases). The CDR3 totals 12 residues. Germline V gene lookup returns CDR1 LNHDA and CDR2 SQIVND (reference sequence). The CDR3 DNA is TGTGCTTCCGGGGGGCCGAACACTGAAGCTTTCTTT. It translates to CASGGPNTEAFF.

This chain links TRBV7-9 with TRBJ2-5; 8 nucleotides align to TRBD1. The CDR3 is 15 amino acids. Germline trimming cut 3 bases from V and 2 bases from J; bases unmatched to any gene: 5. CDR1 and CDR2 (germline): SEHNR, FQNEAQ (reference sequence). CDR3: CASSFRQGIQETQYF. DNA for the CDR3: TGTGCCAGCAGCTTCAGACAGGGGATACAAGAGACCCAGTACTTC.

Only a few counts were recorded for this clone. The V and J genes are TRBV7-9 and TRBJ2-1; D gene unclear. V lost 4 bases and J lost 0, with 7 bases in between. Germline V gives CDR1 SEHNR, CDR2 FQNEAQ (reference sequence). The CDR3 runs to 14 residues. CDR3 residues: CASSSDSSYNEQFF. The CDR3 coding sequence is TGTGCCAGCAGCTCAGATAGCTCCTACAATGAGCAGTTCTTC.

This chain connects TRBV15 to TRBJ2-2; maybe TRBD2 (5 bases). The CDR3 is made up of 18 amino acids. Per germline, CDR1 LNHNV and CDR2 YYDKDF (reference sequence). V lost 1 base to trimming and J lost 4 bases, with 19 bases between them. In nucleotides, the CDR3 is TGTGCCACCAGCAGAGTGGGTAGCGCTAAGTCATTCACCGGGGAGCTGTTTTTT. Its protein is CATSRVGSAKSFTGELFF.

The J gene is TRBJ2-4, the V gene TRBV27, with D perhaps matching TRBD2 (6 bases). The length of the CDR3 is 14 residues. The germline gives CDR1 MNHEY, CDR2 SMNVEV (reference sequence). V was pared by 6 bases and J by 8 bases, with 17 bases between. CDR3 amino acids: CASSPGRPGDIQYF. CDR3 sequence (DNA): TGTGCCAGCAGCCCGGGTCGACCGGGGGACATTCAGTACTTC.

The rearrangement links TRBV11-2 to TRBJ2-7; TRBD2 agrees at 7 bases. Germline trimming cut 5 bases from V and 2 bases from J; bases unmatched to any gene: 12. The germline gives CDR1 SGHAT, CDR2 FQNNGV. The CDR3 length is 16 residues. The CDR3 here is CASSHGRSSGTYEQYF. DNA of the CDR3: TGTGCCAGCAGCCACGGGCGCTCTAGCGGTACCTACGAGCAGTACTTC.

The chain couples TRBV2 to TRBJ1-5; D remains ambiguous. The CDR3 spans 13 residues. V lost 6 bases to trimming and J lost 2 bases, with 8 bases between them. Germline V gives CDR1 SNHLY, CDR2 FYNNEI. CDR3 coding DNA: TGTGCCAGCAGAATATCCGGCAATCAGCCCCAGCATTTT. It is translated as CASRISGNQPQHF.

V usage is TRBV4-1 and J usage is TRBJ1-4; D is unresolved. Looked up from germline, CDR1 is MGHRA and CDR2 is YSYEKL. V gave up 6 bases and J gave up 14 bases, with 19 bases separating them. This CDR3 comprises 13 residues. This chain's CDR3 is CASRPESVPSLFF. The CDR3 DNA reads as TGCGCCAGCAGGCCCGAAAGTGTCCCTTCTCTGTTTTTT.

V is TRBV10-3 and J is TRBJ2-3; TRBD2 matches at 7 bases. The CDR3 spans 14 residues. Germline CDR1 is ENHRY and CDR2 is SYGVKD. J was trimmed by 3 bases and V by 0 bases; bases with no gene match: 0. This chain's CDR3 is CAISESAGTDTQYF. The CDR3 nucleotides read TGTGCCATCAGTGAGTCAGCGGGAACAGATACGCAGTATTTT.

V gene TRBV28 combines with J gene TRBJ2-5; D could derive from TRBD1 or TRBD2 (5 bases each). Germline lookup yields CDR1 MDHEN and CDR2 SYDVKM. V was trimmed by 6 bases and J by 3 bases, leaving 23 bases between them. CDR3 length: 17 residues. DNA of the CDR3: TGTGCCAGCAGCTTCCCATCAGAGGGGAGCCTGAAAGAGACCCAGTACTTC. This sequence encodes CASSFPSEGSLKETQYF. The full variable domain, in which reference TRBV28 and TRBJ2-5 provide the parts outside the CDR3, is DVKVTQSSRYLVKRTGEKVFLECVQDMDHENMFWYRQDPGLGLRLIYFSYDVKMKEKGDIPEGYSVSREKKERFSLILESASTNQTSMYLCASSFPSEGSLKETQYFGPGTRLLVL.

The gene calls are TRBV29-1 and TRBJ2-7, with TRBD1 matching 9 bases. The CDR3 has 13 residues. CDR1 is SQVTM and CDR2 is ANQGSEA in the germline V gene. Unmatched junction bases numbered 8, after V lost 7 bases and J lost 4 bases. The CDR3 sequence: CSALGQGYYEQYF. The CDR3 coding sequence is TGCAGCGCACTTGGACAGGGGTATTACGAGCAGTACTTC.

J is TRBJ2-7 and V is TRBV27; 8 bases fit TRBD2. Per germline, CDR1 MNHEY and CDR2 SMNVEV (reference sequence). This CDR3 region has 15 residues. V was pared by 4 bases and J by 2 bases, with 7 bases of the junction left unmatched. The CDR3 spells CASSSSSGYAYEQYF. The CDR3, as DNA: TGTGCCAGCAGTTCATCTAGCGGGTACGCCTACGAGCAGTACTTC.

This clone was seen once. This chain connects TRBV5-6 to TRBJ1-4; TRBD1 agrees at 7 bases. Trimming took 4 bases from V and 6 from J; bases not matched to a gene: 15. Germline-derived CDR1 and CDR2 are SGHDT and YYEEEE. The CDR3 length is 17 residues. As DNA, the CDR3 is TGTGCCAGCAGCGCTGAGCAGGGGGTAAGGGAGTATGAAAAACTGTTTTTT. It is translated as CASSAEQGVREYEKLFF.